This T cell receptor beta chain was sequenced in a study of T cell repertoires in cytomegalovirus infection. About the research overall: An indication of both CMV infection and matching HLA type came from public TCR beta signatures. Findings and caveats of the study: The cumulative frequency of public TCR beta families identified carriers of CMV plus the relevant HLA. The response measured ex vivo was dominated by TCR beta clonotypes (HLA-C-restricted and CMV-specific).

Comments on this clonotype: What it binds is not known.

V lost 4 bases to trimming and J lost 9 bases, with 12 bases between them. This CDR3 contains 12 residues. Germline CDR1 MNHEY, CDR2 SMNVEV (reference sequence). One entry per CDR3 protein, called by TCRdb with MiXCR from the reads. Among approximately 500,000 distinct CDR3 sequences listed, 16% were seen once. This TCR was sampled from a human donor in good health (CMV status not recorded). Some clones in this sample may be carry-over from other donors' samples. The chain joins TRBV27 to TRBJ1-2; D is uncertain. The specimen sequenced was CD8+ T cells from PBMCs. CDR3 protein: CASSSSSTSYTF. The CDR3 region has the DNA TGTGCCAGCAGTTCCTCTTCAACCAGCTACACCTTC.